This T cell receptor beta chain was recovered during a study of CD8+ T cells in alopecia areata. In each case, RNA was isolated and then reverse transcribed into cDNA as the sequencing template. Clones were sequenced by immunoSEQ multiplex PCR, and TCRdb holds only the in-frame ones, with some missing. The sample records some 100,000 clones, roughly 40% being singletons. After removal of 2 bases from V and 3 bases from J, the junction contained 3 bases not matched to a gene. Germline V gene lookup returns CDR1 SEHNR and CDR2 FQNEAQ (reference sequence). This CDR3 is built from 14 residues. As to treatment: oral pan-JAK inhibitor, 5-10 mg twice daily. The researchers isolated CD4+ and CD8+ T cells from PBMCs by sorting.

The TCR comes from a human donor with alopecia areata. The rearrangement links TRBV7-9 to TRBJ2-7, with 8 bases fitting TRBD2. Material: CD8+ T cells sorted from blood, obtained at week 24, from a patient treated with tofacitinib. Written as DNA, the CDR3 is TGTGCCAGCAGCTTAAGTCTAGCGGGCTACGAGCAGTACTTC. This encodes CASSLSLAGYEQYF.